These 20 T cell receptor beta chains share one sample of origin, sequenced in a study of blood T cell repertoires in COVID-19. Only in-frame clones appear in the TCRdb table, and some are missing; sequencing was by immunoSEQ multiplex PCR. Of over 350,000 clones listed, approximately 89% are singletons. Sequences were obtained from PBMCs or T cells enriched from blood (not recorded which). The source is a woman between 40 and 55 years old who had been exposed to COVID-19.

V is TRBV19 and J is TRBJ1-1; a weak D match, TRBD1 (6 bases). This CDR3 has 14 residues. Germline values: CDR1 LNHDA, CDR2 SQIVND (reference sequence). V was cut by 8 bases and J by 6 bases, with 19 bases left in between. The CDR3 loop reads CASFPRGGTSEAFF. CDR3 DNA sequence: TGTGCCAGTTTCCCTCGGGGGGGCACTTCTGAAGCTTTCTTT.

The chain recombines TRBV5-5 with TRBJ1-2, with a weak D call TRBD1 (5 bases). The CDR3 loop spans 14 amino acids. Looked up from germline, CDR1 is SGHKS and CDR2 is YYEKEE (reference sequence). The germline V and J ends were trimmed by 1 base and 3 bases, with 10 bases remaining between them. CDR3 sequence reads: CASSLRLTDYGYTF. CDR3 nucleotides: TGTGCCAGCAGCTTGAGGTTGACAGACTATGGCTACACCTTC.

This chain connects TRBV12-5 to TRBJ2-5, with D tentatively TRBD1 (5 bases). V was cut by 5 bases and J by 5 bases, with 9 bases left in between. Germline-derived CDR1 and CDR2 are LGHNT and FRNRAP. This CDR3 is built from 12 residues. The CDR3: CASGTGGETQYF. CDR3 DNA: TGTGCTAGTGGTACAGGTGGGGAGACCCAGTACTTC.

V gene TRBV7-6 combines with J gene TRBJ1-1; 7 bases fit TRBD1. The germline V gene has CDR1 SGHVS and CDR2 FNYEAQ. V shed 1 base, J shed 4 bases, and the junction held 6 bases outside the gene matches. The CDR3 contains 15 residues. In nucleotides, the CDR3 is TGTGCCAGCAGCTTAGAGGGGACAGATGGCACTGAAGCTTTCTTT. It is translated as CASSLEGTDGTEAFF.

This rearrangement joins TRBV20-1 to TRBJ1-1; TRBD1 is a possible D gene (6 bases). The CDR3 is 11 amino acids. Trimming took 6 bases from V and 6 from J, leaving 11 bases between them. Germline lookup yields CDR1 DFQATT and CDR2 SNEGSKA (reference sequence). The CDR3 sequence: CSAGTYPEAFF. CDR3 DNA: TGCAGTGCGGGGACATACCCTGAAGCTTTCTTT.

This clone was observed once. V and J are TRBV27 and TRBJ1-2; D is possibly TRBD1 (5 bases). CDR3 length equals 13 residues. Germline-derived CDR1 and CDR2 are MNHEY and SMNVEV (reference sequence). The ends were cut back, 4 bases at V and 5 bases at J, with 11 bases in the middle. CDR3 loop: CASSSGGLYGYTF. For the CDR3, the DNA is TGTGCCAGCAGTTCGGGGGGTCTATATGGCTACACCTTC.

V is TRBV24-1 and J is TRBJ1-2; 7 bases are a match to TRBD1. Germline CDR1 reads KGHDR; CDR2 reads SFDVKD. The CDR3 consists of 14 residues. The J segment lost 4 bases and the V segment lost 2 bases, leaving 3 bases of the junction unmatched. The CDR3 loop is CATSDYRQGYGYTF. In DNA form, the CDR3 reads TGTGCCACCAGTGATTACAGACAGGGCTATGGCTACACCTTC.

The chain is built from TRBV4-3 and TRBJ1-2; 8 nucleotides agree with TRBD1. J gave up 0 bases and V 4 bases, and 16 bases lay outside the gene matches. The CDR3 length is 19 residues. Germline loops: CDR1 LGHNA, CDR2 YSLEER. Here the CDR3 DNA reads TGCGCCAGCAGCCGGAAGGGGCATAACAACAGGGGGTCTAACTATGGCTACACCTTC. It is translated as CASSRKGHNNRGSNYGYTF.

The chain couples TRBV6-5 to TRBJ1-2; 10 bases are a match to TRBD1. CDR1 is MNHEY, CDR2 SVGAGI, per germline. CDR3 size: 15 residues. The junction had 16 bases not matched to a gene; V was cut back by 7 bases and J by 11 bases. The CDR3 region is CASTPLPGQGLFYTF. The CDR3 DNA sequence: TGTGCCAGCACCCCATTACCGGGACAGGGGCTTTTTTACACCTTC.

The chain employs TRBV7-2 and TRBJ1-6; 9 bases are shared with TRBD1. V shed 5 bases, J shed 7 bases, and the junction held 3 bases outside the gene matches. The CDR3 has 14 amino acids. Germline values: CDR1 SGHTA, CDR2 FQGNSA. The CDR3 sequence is CASSLDRGNSPLHF. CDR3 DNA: TGTGCCAGCAGCCTGGACAGGGGAAATTCACCCCTCCACTTT.

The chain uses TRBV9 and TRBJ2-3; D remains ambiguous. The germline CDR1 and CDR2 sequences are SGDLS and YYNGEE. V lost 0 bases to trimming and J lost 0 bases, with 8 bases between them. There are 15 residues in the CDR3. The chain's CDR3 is CASSVDLTSTDTQYF. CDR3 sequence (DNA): TGTGCCAGCAGCGTAGATCTAACTAGCACAGATACGCAGTATTTT. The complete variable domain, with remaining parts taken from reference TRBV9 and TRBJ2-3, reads DSGVTQTPKHLITATGQRVTLRCSPRSGDLSVYWYQQSLDQGLQFLIQYYNGEERAKGNILERFSAQQFPDLHSELNLSSLELGDSALYFCASSVDLTSTDTQYFGPGTRLTVL.

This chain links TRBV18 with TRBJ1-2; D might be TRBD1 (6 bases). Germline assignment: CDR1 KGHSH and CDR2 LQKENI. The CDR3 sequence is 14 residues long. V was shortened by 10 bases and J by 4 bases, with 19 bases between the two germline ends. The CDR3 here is CATDTLGTPYGYTF. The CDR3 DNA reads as TGTGCCACCGACACCCTCGGGACACCCTATGGCTACACCTTC.

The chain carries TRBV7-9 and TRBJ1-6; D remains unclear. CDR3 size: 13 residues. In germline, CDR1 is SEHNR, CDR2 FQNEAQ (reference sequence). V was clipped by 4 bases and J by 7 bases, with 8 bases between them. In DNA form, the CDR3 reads TGTGCCAGCAGCTACCCGCAGAATTCACCCCTCCACTTT. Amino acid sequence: CASSYPQNSPLHF.

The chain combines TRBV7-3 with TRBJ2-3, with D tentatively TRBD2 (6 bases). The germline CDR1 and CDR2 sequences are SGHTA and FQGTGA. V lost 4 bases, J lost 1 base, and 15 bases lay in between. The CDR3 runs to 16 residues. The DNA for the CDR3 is TGTGCCAGCAGCTCGGGCGGGGTCGGGGGCACAGATACGCAGTATTTT. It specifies CASSSGGVGGTDTQYF.

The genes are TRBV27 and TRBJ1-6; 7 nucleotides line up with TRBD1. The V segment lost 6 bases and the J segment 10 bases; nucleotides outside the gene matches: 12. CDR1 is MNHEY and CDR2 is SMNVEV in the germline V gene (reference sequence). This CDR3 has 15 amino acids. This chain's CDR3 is CASRITGTANSPLHF. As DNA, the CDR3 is TGTGCCAGCAGGATAACCGGGACAGCAAACTCACCCCTCCACTTT.

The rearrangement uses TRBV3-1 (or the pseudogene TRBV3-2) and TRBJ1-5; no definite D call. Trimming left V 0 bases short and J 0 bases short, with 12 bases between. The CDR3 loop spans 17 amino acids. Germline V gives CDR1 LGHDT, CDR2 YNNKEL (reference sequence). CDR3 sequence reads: CASSQERPGDSNQPQHF. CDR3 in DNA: TGTGCCAGCAGCCAAGAGAGACCGGGAGATAGCAATCAGCCCCAGCATTTT.

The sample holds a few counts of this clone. The CDR3 here is CASSLESGQYEQYF. CDR3 sequence (DNA): TGTGCCAGCAGCTTAGAAAGCGGACAGTACGAGCAGTACTTC. The chain combines TRBV7-6 with TRBJ2-7; possibly TRBD1 for D (6 bases). Trimming removed 1 base from V and 4 bases from J, with 11 bases in between. Germline CDR1 SGHVS, CDR2 FNYEAQ. CDR3 length: 14 amino acids.

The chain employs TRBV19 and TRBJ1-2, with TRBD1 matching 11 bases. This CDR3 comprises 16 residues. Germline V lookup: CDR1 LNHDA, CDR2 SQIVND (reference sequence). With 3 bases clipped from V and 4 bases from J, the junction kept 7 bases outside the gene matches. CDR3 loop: CASSIGQGAVSYGYTF. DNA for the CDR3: TGTGCCAGTAGTATCGGACAGGGGGCTGTCAGCTATGGCTACACCTTC.

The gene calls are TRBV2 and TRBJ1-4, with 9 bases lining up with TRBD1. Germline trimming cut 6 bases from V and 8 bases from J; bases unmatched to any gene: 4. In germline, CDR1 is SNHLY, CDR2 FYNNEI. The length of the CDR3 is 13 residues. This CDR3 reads CASRDRGREKLFF. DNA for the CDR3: TGTGCCAGCAGGGACAGGGGCAGGGAAAAACTGTTTTTT.

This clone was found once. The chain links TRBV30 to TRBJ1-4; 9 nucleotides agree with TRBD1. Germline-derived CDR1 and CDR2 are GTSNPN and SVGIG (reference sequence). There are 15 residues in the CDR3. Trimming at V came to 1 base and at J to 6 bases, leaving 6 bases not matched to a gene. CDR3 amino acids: CAWSEQGAVYEKLFF. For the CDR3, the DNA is TGTGCCTGGAGTGAACAGGGGGCGGTTTATGAAAAACTGTTTTTT. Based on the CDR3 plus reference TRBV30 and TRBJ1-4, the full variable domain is SQTIHQWPATLVQPVGSPLSLECTVEGTSNPNLYWYRQAAGRGLQLLFYSVGIGQISSEVPQNLSASRPQDRQFILSSKKLLLSDSGFYLCAWSEQGAVYEKLFFGSGTQLSVL.